The 2 T cell receptor beta chains given below trace back to one sample, sequenced in a study of shared clonotypes between healthy human individuals. Produced via immunoSEQ multiplex PCR; TCRdb's table is partial and in-frame only. The table records 1.5 million to 2.5 million clones, 85% to 95% of them present only once. Naive CD8 isolation took CD45RO-negative cells positively selected for CCR7 and excluded terminally differentiated effector memory CD45RA+ cells. Material: naive CD8+ T cells sorted from blood. Receptors were obtained from a man younger than 35 in good health.

Note on this clone: Other DNA sequences from this sample encode an identical CDR3 as well. The chain links TRBV15 to TRBJ2-1; D unresolved. The CDR3 covers 12 residues. Germline V CDR1 and CDR2: LNHNV, YYDKDF (reference sequence). V gave up 8 bases and J gave up 1 base, with 6 bases separating them. CDR3 DNA: TGTGCCACCTCCTCTTCCTACAATGAGCAGTTCTTC. Its protein product is CATSSSYNEQFF.

The gene calls are TRBV29-1 and TRBJ2-5; 8 nucleotides match TRBD2. From germline, CDR1 is SQVTM and CDR2 ANQGSEA. Germline trimming cut 5 bases from V and 0 bases from J; bases unmatched to any gene: 5. This CDR3 contains 14 residues. CDR3 sequence (DNA): TGCAGCGTTCAAGGGACTAGATACCAAGAGACCCAGTACTTC. This gives the protein CSVQGTRYQETQYF.